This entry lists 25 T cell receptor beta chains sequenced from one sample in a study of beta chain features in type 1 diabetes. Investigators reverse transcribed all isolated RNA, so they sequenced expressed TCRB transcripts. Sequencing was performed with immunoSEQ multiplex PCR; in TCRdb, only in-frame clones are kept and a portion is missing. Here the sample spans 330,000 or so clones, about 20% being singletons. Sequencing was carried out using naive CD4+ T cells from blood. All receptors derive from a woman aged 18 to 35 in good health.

The CDR3 sequence: CASSLSGTIHNEQFF. CDR3 nucleotide sequence: TGTGCCAGCTCACTCTCCGGGACTATACACAATGAGCAGTTCTTC. The chain links TRBV18 to TRBJ2-1, with TRBD2 matching over 7 bases. The germline CDR1 and CDR2 sequences are KGHSH and LQKENI. The CDR3 runs to 15 residues. Trimming took 4 bases from V and 5 from J; bases not matched to a gene: 8. Drawing the rest from reference TRBV18 and TRBJ2-1, the complete variable domain is NAGVMQNPRHLVRRRGQEARLRCSPMKGHSHVYWYRQLPEEGLKFMVYLQKENIIDESGMPKERFSAEFPKEGPSILRIQQVVRGDSAAYFCASSLSGTIHNEQFFGPGTRLTVL.

In DNA form, the CDR3 reads TGTGCCAGCAGCTCCCTAACTAGGGCCGGGGAGCTGTTTTTT. Residues: CASSSLTRAGELFF. The chain joins TRBV11-2 to TRBJ2-2, with a possible D match to TRBD2 (5 bases). V lost 4 bases and J 6 bases, leaving 12 bases between the germline ends. The germline CDR1 and CDR2 sequences are SGHAT and FQNNGV. This CDR3 contains 14 residues.

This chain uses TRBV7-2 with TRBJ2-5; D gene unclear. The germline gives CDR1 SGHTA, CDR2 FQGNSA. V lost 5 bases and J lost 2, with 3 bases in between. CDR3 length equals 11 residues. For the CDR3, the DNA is TGTGCCAGCAGCCAACAAGAGACCCAGTACTTC. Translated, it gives CASSQQETQYF.

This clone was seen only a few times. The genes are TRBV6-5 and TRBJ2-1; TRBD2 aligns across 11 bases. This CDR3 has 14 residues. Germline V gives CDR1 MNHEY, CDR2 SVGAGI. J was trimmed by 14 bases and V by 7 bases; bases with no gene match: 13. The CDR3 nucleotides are TGTGCCAGCATCCTAAGGGGGCAACTAGCGGGGGAGTTCTTC. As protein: CASILRGQLAGEFF.

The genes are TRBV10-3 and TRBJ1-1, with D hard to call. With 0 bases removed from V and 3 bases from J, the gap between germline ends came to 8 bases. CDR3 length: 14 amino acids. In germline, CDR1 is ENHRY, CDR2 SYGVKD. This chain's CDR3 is CAISESQTYTEAFF. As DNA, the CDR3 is TGTGCCATCAGTGAGTCGCAGACTTACACTGAAGCTTTCTTT.

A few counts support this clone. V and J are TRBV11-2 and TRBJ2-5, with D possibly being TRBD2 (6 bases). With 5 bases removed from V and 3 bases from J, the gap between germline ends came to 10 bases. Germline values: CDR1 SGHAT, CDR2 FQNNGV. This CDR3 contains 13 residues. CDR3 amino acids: CASSAPGEETQYF. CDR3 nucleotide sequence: TGTGCCAGCAGCGCCCCGGGGGAAGAGACCCAGTACTTC.

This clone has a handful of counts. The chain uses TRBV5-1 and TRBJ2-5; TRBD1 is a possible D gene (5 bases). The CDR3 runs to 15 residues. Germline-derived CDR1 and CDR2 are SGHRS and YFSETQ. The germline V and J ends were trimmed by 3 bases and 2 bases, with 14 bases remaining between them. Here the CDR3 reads CASSSQGTGQETQYF. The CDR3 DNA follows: TGCGCCAGCAGCTCCCAGGGAACCGGTCAAGAGACCCAGTACTTC.

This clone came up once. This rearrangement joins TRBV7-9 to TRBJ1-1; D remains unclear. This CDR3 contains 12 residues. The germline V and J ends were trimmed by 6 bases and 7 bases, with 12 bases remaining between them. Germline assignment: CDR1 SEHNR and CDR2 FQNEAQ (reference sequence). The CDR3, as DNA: TGTGCCAGCAGGGGCCCGACTAATGAAGCTTTCTTT. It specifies CASRGPTNEAFF.

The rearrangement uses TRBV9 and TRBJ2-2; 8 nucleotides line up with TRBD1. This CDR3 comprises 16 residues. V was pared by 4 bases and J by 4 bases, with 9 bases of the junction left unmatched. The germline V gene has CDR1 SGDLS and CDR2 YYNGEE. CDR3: CASSPRDRRSTGELFF. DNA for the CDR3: TGTGCCAGCAGCCCTCGGGACAGGCGAAGCACCGGGGAGCTGTTTTTT.

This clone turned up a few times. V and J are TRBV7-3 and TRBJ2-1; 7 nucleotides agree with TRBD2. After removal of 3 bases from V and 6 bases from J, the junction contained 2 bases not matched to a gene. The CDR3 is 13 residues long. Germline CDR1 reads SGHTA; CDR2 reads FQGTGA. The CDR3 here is CASSFGGGNEQFF. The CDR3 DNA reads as TGTGCCAGCAGCTTTGGCGGGGGCAATGAGCAGTTCTTC. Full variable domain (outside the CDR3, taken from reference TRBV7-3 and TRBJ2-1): GAGVSQTPSNKVTEKGKYVELRCDPISGHTALYWYRQSLGQGPEFLIYFQGTGAADDSGLPNDRFFAVRPEGSVSTLKIQRTERGDSAVYLCASSFGGGNEQFFGPGTRLTVL.

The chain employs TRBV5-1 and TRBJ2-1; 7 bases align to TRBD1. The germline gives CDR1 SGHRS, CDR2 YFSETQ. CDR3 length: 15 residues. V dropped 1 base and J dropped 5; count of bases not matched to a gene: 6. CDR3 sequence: CASSLPGTVHNEQFF. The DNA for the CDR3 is TGCGCCAGCAGCTTGCCCGGGACAGTCCACAATGAGCAGTTCTTC.

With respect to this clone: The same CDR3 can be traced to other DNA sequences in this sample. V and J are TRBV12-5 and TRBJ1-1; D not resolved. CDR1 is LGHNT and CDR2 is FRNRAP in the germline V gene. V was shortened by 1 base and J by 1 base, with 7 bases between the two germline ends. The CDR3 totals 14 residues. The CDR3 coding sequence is TGTGCTAGTGGTTTGGGGCCCAGGAACACTGAAGCTTTCTTT. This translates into CASGLGPRNTEAFF.

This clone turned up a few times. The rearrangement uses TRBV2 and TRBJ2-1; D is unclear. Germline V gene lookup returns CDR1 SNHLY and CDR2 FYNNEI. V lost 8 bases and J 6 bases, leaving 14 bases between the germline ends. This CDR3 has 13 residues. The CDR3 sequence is CASRQTRPNEQFF. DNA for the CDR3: TGTGCCAGCCGGCAGACTCGCCCCAATGAGCAGTTCTTC.

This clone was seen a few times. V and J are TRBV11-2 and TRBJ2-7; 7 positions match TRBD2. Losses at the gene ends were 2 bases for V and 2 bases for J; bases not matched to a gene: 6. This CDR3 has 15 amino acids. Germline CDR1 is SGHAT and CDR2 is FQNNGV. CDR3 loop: CASSLRGRGTYEQYF. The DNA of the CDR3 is TGTGCCAGCAGCTTACGGGGGAGGGGAACCTACGAGCAGTACTTC.

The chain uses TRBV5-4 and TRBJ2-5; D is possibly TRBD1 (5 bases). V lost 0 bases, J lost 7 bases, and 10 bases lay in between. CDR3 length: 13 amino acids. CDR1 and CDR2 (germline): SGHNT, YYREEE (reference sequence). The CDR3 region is CASSLEGQGTQYF. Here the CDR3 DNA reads TGTGCCAGCAGCTTGGAGGGTCAGGGGACCCAGTACTTC.

CDR3 region: CASSRQNSNTGELFF. The CDR3 DNA follows: TGTGCCAGCAGCCGTCAAAACTCGAACACCGGGGAGCTGTTTTTT. The chain is built from TRBV7-2 and TRBJ2-2, with D unclear. The length of the CDR3 is 15 residues. Germline V gives CDR1 SGHTA, CDR2 FQGNSA. V was shortened by 5 bases and J by 0 bases, with 10 bases between the two germline ends.

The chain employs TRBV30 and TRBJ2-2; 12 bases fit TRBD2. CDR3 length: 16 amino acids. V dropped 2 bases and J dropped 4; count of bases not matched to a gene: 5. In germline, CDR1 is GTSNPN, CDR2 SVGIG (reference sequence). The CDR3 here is CAWSLAGGGGTGELFF. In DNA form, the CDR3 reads TGTGCCTGGAGTCTAGCGGGAGGGGGCGGCACCGGGGAGCTGTTTTTT.

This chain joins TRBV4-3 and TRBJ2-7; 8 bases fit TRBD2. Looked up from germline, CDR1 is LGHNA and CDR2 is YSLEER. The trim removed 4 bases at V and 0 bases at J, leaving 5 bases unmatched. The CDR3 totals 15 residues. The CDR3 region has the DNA TGCGCCAGCAGCCCAATACGGGGGGGCTCCTACGAGCAGTACTTC. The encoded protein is CASSPIRGGSYEQYF.

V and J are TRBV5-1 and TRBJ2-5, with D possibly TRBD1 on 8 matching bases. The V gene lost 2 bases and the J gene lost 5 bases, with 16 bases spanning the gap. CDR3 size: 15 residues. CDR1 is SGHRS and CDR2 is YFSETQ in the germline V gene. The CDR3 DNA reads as TGCGCCAGCAGCTTCCGGACAGGGAGGGAGGAGACCCAGTACTTC. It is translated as CASSFRTGREETQYF.

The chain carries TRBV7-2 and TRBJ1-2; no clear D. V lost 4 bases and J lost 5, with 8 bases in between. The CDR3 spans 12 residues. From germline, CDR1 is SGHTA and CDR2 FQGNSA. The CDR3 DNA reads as TGTGCCAGCAGCTATGACTCGTATGGCTACACCTTC. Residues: CASSYDSYGYTF.

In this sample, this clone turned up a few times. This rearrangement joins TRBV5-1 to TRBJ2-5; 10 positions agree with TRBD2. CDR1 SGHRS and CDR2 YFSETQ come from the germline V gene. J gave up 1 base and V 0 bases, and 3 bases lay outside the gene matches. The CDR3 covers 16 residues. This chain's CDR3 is CASSLALAGAQETQYF. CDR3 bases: TGCGCCAGCAGCTTGGCTCTAGCGGGGGCCCAAGAGACCCAGTACTTC.

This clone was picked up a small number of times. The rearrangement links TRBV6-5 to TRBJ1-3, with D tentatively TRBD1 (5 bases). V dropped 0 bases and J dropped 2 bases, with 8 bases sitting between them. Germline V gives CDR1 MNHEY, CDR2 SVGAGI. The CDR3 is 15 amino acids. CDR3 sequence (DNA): TGTGCCAGCAGTTACTCCGGGGGGACTGGAAACACCATATATTTT. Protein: CASSYSGGTGNTIYF.

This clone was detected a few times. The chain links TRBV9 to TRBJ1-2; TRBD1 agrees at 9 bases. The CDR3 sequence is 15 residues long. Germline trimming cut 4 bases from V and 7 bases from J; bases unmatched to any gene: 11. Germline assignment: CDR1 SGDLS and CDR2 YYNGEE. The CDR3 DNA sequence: TGTGCCAGCAGCTCAATCACAGGGGGCGCAGGTGGCTACACCTTC. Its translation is CASSSITGGAGGYTF.

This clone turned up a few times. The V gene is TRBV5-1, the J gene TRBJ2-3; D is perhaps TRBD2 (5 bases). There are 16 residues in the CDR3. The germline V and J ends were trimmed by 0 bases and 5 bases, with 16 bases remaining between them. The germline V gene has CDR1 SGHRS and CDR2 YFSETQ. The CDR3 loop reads CASSLESADRGDTQYF. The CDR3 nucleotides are TGCGCCAGCAGCTTGGAGTCGGCCGATCGGGGAGATACGCAGTATTTT.

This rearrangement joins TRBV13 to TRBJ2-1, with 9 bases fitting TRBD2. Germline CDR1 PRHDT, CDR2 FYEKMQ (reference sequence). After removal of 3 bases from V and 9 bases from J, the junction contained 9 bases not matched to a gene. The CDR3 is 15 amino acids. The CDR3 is CASSFSAGGRGEQFF. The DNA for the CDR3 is TGTGCCAGCAGCTTCTCAGCGGGGGGAAGGGGTGAGCAGTTCTTC.